This TCR beta chain was found in a study of T cells in Graves' hyperthyroidism and ophthalmopathy. The investigators amplified TCR beta CDR3 regions from RNA transcripts. HTBI primers were employed in a first-round RT-PCR of the TCR CDR3. TCRdb called the multiplex PCR reads again in MiXCR, with one record for every CDR3 protein. The sample has about 700,000 distinct CDR3 sequences, approximately 14% seen once. An absence of ophthalmopathy progression within 18 months meant stable Graves' hyperthyroidism. Study-wide results and limits: Most thyroid clonotypes expanded above 0.001 appeared in blood too. Model output signaled ophthalmopathy a median 6.5 months ahead of onset.

This clonotype was seen many times. Its antigen is as yet unknown. The sample consisted of blood. The TCR was taken from a woman aged 18-29 years with Graves' hyperthyroidism.

CDR3 in DNA: TGTGCCAGCAGCTTGTCGGGAGGGGATGGCTACACCTTC. Protein product: CASSLSGGDGYTF. The chain joins TRBV13 to TRBJ1-2; D perhaps matches TRBD1 (5 bases). Germline CDR1 reads PRHDT; CDR2 reads FYEKMQ (reference sequence). CDR3 length: 13 residues. V was cut by 3 bases and J by 6 bases, with 11 bases left in between.